The present entry profiles one TCR beta chain with its context. The antigen remains unidentified. The record originates from a study of shared clonotypes between healthy human individuals. Overall study results and limits: Sample collection involved blood only; tissue repertoires are likely different.

Investigators spread the genomic DNA of each subset evenly over several immunoSEQ plates. The table came from immunoSEQ multiplex PCR; TCRdb's copy has only in-frame clones and leaves some out. The sample records approximately 640,000 clones, 55% to 75% being singletons. The CDR3 loop spans 14 amino acids. The germline V gene encodes CDR1 SEHNR and CDR2 FQNEAQ (reference sequence). V was shortened by 3 bases and J by 8 bases, with 13 bases between the two germline ends. The source of this sequence is a woman aged 25 to 39 in good health. Material: memory CD4+ T cells sorted from blood. Stated subset: CD45RA-negative fraction. This sequence joins TRBV7-9 and TRBJ1-4, with D possibly being TRBD1 (6 bases). The CDR3 loop is CASSFRGGREKLFF. CDR3 nucleotide sequence: TGTGCCAGCAGCTTCAGGGGCGGCCGAGAAAAACTGTTTTTT.